Presented here are 16 T cell receptor beta chains from one specimen sequenced in a study of T cells in Graves' hyperthyroidism and ophthalmopathy (dated by TCRdb to between 2018 and 2021). Library creation used multiplex PCR. The listed sequencing device is Illumina HiSeq 2000. Amplification of TCR beta CDR3 regions was carried out from RNA transcripts. The TCR CDR3 was subjected to a first round of RT-PCR using the HTBI primer set and the Qiagen OneStep RT-PCR kit. The public sequencing data were trimmed at Q25 with fastp and processed into clonotypes with MiXCR by TCRdb, which kept only in-frame beta chains. A single entry per CDR3 protein holds the most common genes and DNA from its merged rows. The sample table lists about 760,000 distinct CDR3 sequences, 35% of them with a count of one. The ten biggest clones cover around 30% of the sample. Material for sequencing was blood. These receptors were taken from a woman between 35 and 50 years old with Graves' hyperthyroidism.

The chain has TRBV27 and TRBJ2-5; D gene ambiguous. Per germline, CDR1 MNHEY and CDR2 SMNVEV (reference sequence). The CDR3 has 18 amino acids. Deletions cut 5 bases from V and 1 base from J, with 23 bases between. CDR3 region: CASSPRPLANILQETQYF. The CDR3 DNA reads as TGTGCCAGCAGTCCCCGTCCGTTAGCTAACATTCTCCAAGAGACCCAGTACTTC.

There are many counts of this clonotype. V gene TRBV12-3 or TRBV12-4 combines with J gene TRBJ1-5; D gene ambiguous. The CDR3 is made up of 14 amino acids. V lost 6 bases, J lost 4 bases, and 13 bases lay in between. The CDR3 is CASSFMTQNQPQHF. In DNA, the CDR3 is TGTGCCAGCAGCTTCATGACCCAAAATCAGCCCCAGCATTTT.

This clonotype appeared a few times. The chain is built from TRBV28 and TRBJ1-1; no clear D. V lost 3 bases and J 4 bases, leaving 9 bases between the germline ends. There are 13 residues in the CDR3. Germline CDR1 reads MDHEN; CDR2 reads SYDVKM. The CDR3: CASSFVRSTEAFF. The CDR3, as DNA: TGTGCCAGCAGTTTTGTTCGTAGCACTGAAGCTTTCTTT.

This clonotype was detected a few times. The rearrangement links TRBV9 to TRBJ2-7; D is perhaps TRBD1 (5 bases). Germline loops: CDR1 SGDLS, CDR2 YYNGEE. The CDR3 runs to 15 residues. Trimming removed 0 bases from V and 2 bases from J, with 12 bases in between. The CDR3 sequence is CASSVEGDYTYEQYF. In nucleotides, the CDR3 is TGTGCCAGCAGCGTAGAAGGGGATTACACCTACGAGCAGTACTTC.

This chain joins TRBV5-1 and TRBJ2-7; TRBD1 or TRBD2 may be the D gene (5 bases each). The germline V and J ends were trimmed by 1 base and 6 bases, with 14 bases remaining between them. The CDR3 runs 14 residues. CDR1 is SGHRS and CDR2 is YFSETQ in the germline V gene. The CDR3 DNA reads TGCGCCAGCAGCTTGTACTCTCAGGGAGTCGAGCAGTACTTC. Amino acids: CASSLYSQGVEQYF.

This clonotype occurred a few times. The rearrangement uses TRBV4-3 and TRBJ1-1, with TRBD1 identical over 8 bases. Germline assignment: CDR1 LGHNA and CDR2 YSLEER. V shed 0 bases, J shed 1 base, and the junction held 10 bases outside the gene matches. The CDR3 consists of 18 residues. CDR3 in amino acids: CASSQDQGAESGNTEAFF. The CDR3 DNA follows: TGCGCCAGCAGCCAAGATCAGGGGGCAGAAAGTGGGAACACTGAAGCTTTCTTT.

The chain joins TRBV10-2 to TRBJ2-7; 7 bases agree with TRBD1. V shed 0 bases, J shed 9 bases, and the junction held 14 bases outside the gene matches. CDR1 and CDR2 from the germline V gene are WSHSY and SAAADI. This CDR3 comprises 16 residues. The chain's CDR3 is CASSESGNRGPLSQYF. DNA for the CDR3: TGCGCCAGCAGTGAGTCCGGAAACAGGGGTCCTTTATCGCAGTACTTC.

This chain connects TRBV10-3 to TRBJ1-2; D ambiguous. Trimming pared 5 bases from V and 6 bases from J, leaving 13 bases between. The length of the CDR3 is 13 residues. CDR1 ENHRY and CDR2 SYGVKD come from the germline V gene. CDR3 in amino acids: CAISPNSIDGYTF. In DNA, the CDR3 is TGTGCCATCAGTCCGAACAGTATCGATGGCTACACCTTC.

V usage is TRBV9 and J usage is TRBJ1-2; D remains unclear. With 0 bases removed from V and 7 bases from J, the gap between germline ends came to 16 bases. This CDR3 has 15 residues. Germline-derived CDR1 and CDR2 are SGDLS and YYNGEE. Written as DNA, the CDR3 is TGTGCCAGCAGCGTAGGGCTTGGCAGCCCCTCTGGCTACACCTTC. This encodes CASSVGLGSPSGYTF.

The chain is built from TRBV10-3 and TRBJ2-5, with a tentative D call TRBD1 (5 bases). CDR1 is ENHRY and CDR2 is SYGVKD in the germline V gene. The CDR3 runs 13 residues. V was cut by 5 bases and J by 2 bases, with 9 bases left in between. CDR3 coding DNA: TGTGCCATCAGTCGTACAGGACAAGAGACCCAGTACTTC. Translated: CAISRTGQETQYF.

In regard to this clonotype: A much more abundant neighbour one base away suggests this may be a read error. The rearrangement joins TRBV29-1 to TRBJ1-1, with D uncertain. Germline CDR1 is SQVTM and CDR2 is ANQGSEA. The CDR3 totals 14 residues. For the CDR3, the DNA is TGCAGCGTTGGCCAGATAAGCATGAACGCTGAAGCTTTCTTT. This translates into CSVGQISMNAEAFF.

This clonotype was recorded many times. The chain combines TRBV16 with TRBJ1-5; 7 bases match TRBD1. The ends lost 3 bases at V and 2 bases at J; junction bases unmatched: 4. Germline assignment: CDR1 KGHSY and CDR2 FQNENV. This CDR3 spans 15 amino acids. CDR3 loop: CASSHRTGRNQPQHF. In DNA form, the CDR3 reads TGTGCCAGCAGCCATAGGACAGGCCGCAATCAGCCCCAGCATTTT.

This clonotype has at least ten counts. The gene calls are TRBV19 and TRBJ1-2; D unresolved. V shed 6 bases and J shed 6 bases, with 26 bases lying between them. CDR3 length: 17 residues. CDR1 is LNHDA and CDR2 is SQIVND in the germline V gene (reference sequence). Here the CDR3 reads CASRSQAGNARRDGYTF. DNA of the CDR3: TGTGCCAGTAGAAGTCAGGCGGGGAATGCGCGTAGGGATGGCTACACCTTC. Together with reference TRBV19 and TRBJ1-2, the CDR3 gives the full variable domain: DGGITQSPKYLFRKEGQNVTLSCEQNLNHDAMYWYRQDPGQGLRLIYYSQIVNDFQKGDIAEGYSVSREKKESFPLTVTSAQKNPTAFYLCASRSQAGNARRDGYTFGSGTRLTVV.

The gene calls are TRBV10-3 and TRBJ2-5, with D unclear. The CDR3 consists of 14 residues. CDR1 is ENHRY, CDR2 SYGVKD, per germline. V lost 0 bases, J lost 5 bases, and 10 bases lay in between. This CDR3 reads CAISESTPGETQYF. The DNA for the CDR3 is TGTGCCATCAGTGAGTCGACGCCCGGGGAGACCCAGTACTTC.

This clonotype was observed at least ten times. The chain joins TRBV12-3 or TRBV12-4 to TRBJ1-5; 10 bases are shared with TRBD1. The CDR3 is made up of 15 amino acids. The trim removed 4 bases at V and 7 bases at J, leaving 7 bases unmatched. CDR3 region: CASSSGQGSRQPQHF. CDR3 bases: TGTGCCAGCAGTTCGGGACAGGGGTCTAGACAGCCCCAGCATTTT.

This clonotype was picked up many times. The V and J genes are TRBV19 and TRBJ2-7; D is perhaps TRBD2 (6 bases). CDR3 length equals 13 residues. From germline, CDR1 is LNHDA and CDR2 SQIVND (reference sequence). Trimming removed 6 bases at V and 0 bases at J, with 9 bases between. The CDR3 spells CASSDGSSYEQYF. Written as DNA, the CDR3 is TGTGCCAGTAGCGACGGGAGCTCCTACGAGCAGTACTTC.